This T cell receptor beta chain appears in the sequencing data of a study of CD8 T cells in Susac syndrome (dated by TCRdb to 2018 to 2020). Concerning the study at large: Repertoire sequencing was used to test whether CD8+ T cell activation and differentiation in Susac syndrome was antigen driven. Clonality of the CD8+ T cell repertoire was compared between more than 9 healthy donors, approximately 14 Susac syndrome patients and about 15 multiple sclerosis patients.

Peripheral blood CD8+ and CD4+ T cells from healthy donors, Susac syndrome patients and multiple sclerosis patients were profiled using high-throughput TCR beta sequencing. The multiple sclerosis controls were treatment-naive patients whose relapsing-remitting disease, either stable or active, fulfilled the revised McDonald criteria. Bulk CD8+ and CD4+ T cells were purified magnetically by negative isolation, whereas CD8+ TEMRA cells were enriched by FACS. Blood was collected in EDTA tubes and processed within 24 hours, with PBMCs isolated through density gradient centrifugation. PBMCs intended for TCR sequencing were frozen in liquid nitrogen and were later thawed in a 37 degrees C water bath. A purity of at least 90% was achieved for sorted or isolated CD4+, CD8+ and CD8+ TEMRA cells. The full study reports these points: The TCR sequencing and HLA analysis was acknowledged to have included a relatively small number of individuals.

RNA was extracted using the RNeasy kit, and about 0.45 to 1 ug of the RNA was reverse transcribed with random hexamers. The immunoSEQ multiplex PCR assay, which covers 54 Vbeta and 13 Jbeta segments, was used to amplify TCR beta CDR3 regions. Bias from PCR amplification was corrected by using a synthetic template baseline for primer optimization and for computational correction. The paper's processing steps were these. Only productive sequences were kept, with reads annotated to V, D and J genes according to IMGT and analyzed in immunoSEQ Analyzer. Clonality was computed as one minus Shannon entropy normalized by log2 of the number of productive unique sequences. For each patient and control, public and private clones were evaluated among the 100 most prevalent clones. Susac-specific clones were defined as absent from healthy and MS cohorts, 1052 published viral clones and other ImmuneACCESS disease sequences. TCRdb reprocessing: public reads trimmed at Q25 with fastp, clones called with MiXCR, in-frame beta chains kept. Records with the same CDR3 protein are collapsed into one entry carrying the most frequent genes and DNA. TCRdb assigned the V and J calls; the authors' analysis was not used. The sample yields about 440,000 distinct CDR3 sequences; around 85% were counted once. The ten biggest clones cover approximately 0.12% of the sample.

This clonotype appeared a single time. Its antigen remains undetermined. The record has no base qualities; no much larger clone is one base away. One read alone is a weak basis. V was cut back by 0 bases and J by 3 bases, leaving a gap of 17 bases between them. CDR1 and CDR2 are read off the germline V gene as MNHNS and SASEGT. From cysteine to phenylalanine, the CDR3 is 17 amino acids long. This entry keeps only the CDR3 DNA: 51 bases, framed from base 1. This receptor was taken from a human donor with multiple sclerosis. The sample taken for sequencing was CD8+ T cells from PBMCs. This sequence uses TRBV6-1 and TRBJ1-1, and the D gene may be TRBD1, 6 bases matching. The nucleotides are TGTGCCAGCAGTGAAGCTCTCTCAGAACAGGGCGACACTGAAGCTTTCTTT. Its translation is CASSEALSEQGDTEAFF.